The present T cell receptor beta chain was sequenced within a study of OX40 agonist ivuxolimab in advanced cancers. Only in-frame clones appear in the TCRdb table, and some are missing; sequencing was by immunoSEQ multiplex PCR. The repertoire holds roughly 67,000 clones, with roughly 88% as singletons. This CDR3 has 14 residues. Trimming took 0 bases from V and 5 from J, leaving 11 bases between them. CDR1 and CDR2 (germline): SGHTS, YDEGEE. The sequence derives from an adult with an advanced solid tumor such as melanoma, head and neck, liver or kidney cancer. The material was CD4+ or CD8+ T cells sorted from blood, obtained in a trial of the OX40 agonist ivuxolimab. V and J are TRBV5-8 and TRBJ2-5; possibly TRBD1 or TRBD2 for D (6 bases each). For the CDR3, the DNA is TGTGCCAGCAGCTTGGCCGGGGGCCCTGAGACCCAGTACTTC. Its protein is CASSLAGGPETQYF.